The clone carrying this T cell receptor (beta chain) showed up just a few times. Its specificity is unknown. Sequencing used immunoSEQ multiplex PCR; TCRdb keeps in-frame clones, though not all of them. The sample records about 140,000 clones, about nine tenths being singletons. This specimen belongs to a study of T cell responses to AZD1222 COVID-19 vaccine. As for the study in general: Researchers grouped second doses given at about 4 or about 12 weeks into one pool. Findings of the study overall: Possibly, clonal diversity was underestimated; donors were largely white British and included more females. Recipients of two AZD1222 doses showed rising Spike-specific TCR breadth and depth. Across spike, vaccine-associated CD4 TCRs were found, dominant at 160-218 and 743-854.

The ends were cut back, 3 bases at V and 6 bases at J, with 12 bases in the middle. Germline CDR1 is KGHSH and CDR2 is LQKENI. The CDR3 loop spans 13 amino acids. This receptor was obtained from an adult in good health. Sequencing used peripheral blood, obtained on day 0 of AZD1222 vaccination. The J gene is TRBJ2-7, the V gene TRBV18; D may be TRBD2 (6 bases). In nucleotides, the CDR3 is TGTGCCAGCTCACCCGGGCGGGAAGGCGAGCAGTACTTC. As protein: CASSPGREGEQYF.